Below, 9 T cell receptor beta chains from the same sample are listed, as sequenced in a study of blood T cell repertoires in COVID-19 (dated by TCRdb to 2020 to 2022). Library prep was done by the immunoSEQ multiplex PCR assay. TCRdb provides this immuneACCESS table in a form limited to in-frame rearrangements. Some clones are lacking; in checked studies, under half of them reflect an unresolved V gene, and why the rest are absent is not known. In all, the sample holds some 110,000 clones, and around four fifths of those were seen once. 7.5% of the sample rests with the top ten. Sequencing was performed on peripheral blood. The source of these receptors is a man in his sixties or seventies with active or convalescent COVID-19.

The chain joins TRBV21-1 to TRBJ1-1; the table gives TRBD1 as D, unverified against the DNA. TRBV21-1 is designated a pseudogene. The CDR3 is made up of 17 amino acids. Here the CDR3 reads CASSNSRRDRTNTEAFF. In nucleotides, the CDR3 is TGTGCCAGCAGCAACTCTAGGAGGGACAGGACGAACACTGAAGCTTTCTTT.

The chain combines TRBV11-3 with TRBJ2-2; D is possibly TRBD1 (6 bases). With 5 bases removed from V and 6 bases from J, the gap between germline ends came to 13 bases. The germline CDR1 and CDR2 sequences are SGHNT and YENEEA. The CDR3 has 14 amino acids. CDR3 bases: TGTGCCAGCAGCGAACAGGGTAGAGCCGGGGAGCTGTTTTTT. This codes for CASSEQGRAGELFF. The full variable domain, in which reference TRBV11-3 and TRBJ2-2 provide the parts outside the CDR3, is EAGVVQSPRYKIIEKKQPVAFWCNPISGHNTLYWYLQNLGQGPELLIRYENEEAVDDSQLPKDRFSAERLKGVDSTLKIQPAELGDSAVYLCASSEQGRAGELFFGEGSRLTVL.

The DNA of the CDR3 is TGTGCCAGCAGCTCCTGGCAGGCCGGGGAGCTGTTTTTT. This codes for CASSSWQAGELFF. The chain carries TRBV11-3 and TRBJ2-2, with D unresolved. The CDR3 loop spans 13 amino acids. Germline CDR1 is SGHNT and CDR2 is YENEEA. V lost 4 bases and J 6 bases, leaving 9 bases between the germline ends.

This chain connects TRBV6-1 to TRBJ2-7, with 9 bases that match TRBD1. CDR3 length: 14 residues. Germline loops: CDR1 MNHNS, CDR2 SASEGT. The V and J ends lost 3 bases and 4 bases, in that order; junction bases with no gene match: 4. The CDR3 region has the DNA TGTGCCAGCAGTGATCTCGGACAGGGGTACGAGCAGTACTTC. As protein: CASSDLGQGYEQYF.

The chain combines TRBV15 with TRBJ2-1; 12 bases are shared with TRBD2. The V and J ends lost 1 base and 9 bases, in that order; junction bases with no gene match: 1. The CDR3 contains 14 residues. Germline values: CDR1 LNHNV, CDR2 YYDKDF (reference sequence). The CDR3 sequence is CATSRASGRAEQFF. The CDR3 DNA is TGTGCCACCAGCAGAGCTAGCGGGAGGGCTGAGCAGTTCTTC.

This chain connects TRBV27 to TRBJ2-7; possible D gene TRBD1, 5 bases. This CDR3 spans 12 amino acids. The germline CDR1 and CDR2 sequences are MNHEY and SMNVEV (reference sequence). Trimming shortened V by 8 bases and J by 3 bases, and 11 bases separated the two germline ends. The CDR3 is CASGVRVYEQYF. The DNA of the CDR3 is TGTGCCAGCGGTGTCAGGGTCTACGAGCAGTACTTC.

CDR3 bases: TGTGCCAGCAGCCAACTAGGACAGGGGTTTTCCAATGAGCAGTTCTTC. Protein: CASSQLGQGFSNEQFF. The chain uses TRBV16 and TRBJ2-1; the match to TRBD1 covers 9 bases. Losses at the gene ends were 2 bases for V and 6 bases for J; bases not matched to a gene: 8. The CDR3 is 16 residues long. The germline V gene encodes CDR1 KGHSY and CDR2 FQNENV.

The chain recombines TRBV30 with TRBJ1-4; D ambiguous. The V and J ends lost 8 bases and 5 bases respectively, with 12 bases between them. The CDR3 extends over 12 amino acids. Germline V CDR1 and CDR2: GTSNPN, SVGIG (reference sequence). This CDR3 reads CALNTLNEKLFF. CDR3 nucleotide sequence: TGTGCCCTGAACACATTAAATGAAAAACTGTTTTTT. The full variable domain, in which reference TRBV30 and TRBJ1-4 provide the parts outside the CDR3, is SQTIHQWPATLVQPVGSPLSLECTVEGTSNPNLYWYRQAAGRGLQLLFYSVGIGQISSEVPQNLSASRPQDRQFILSSKKLLLSDSGFYLCALNTLNEKLFFGSGTQLSVL.

This clone has only one observation. The CDR3 region is CASSEGLPNQPQHF. The CDR3 nucleotides are TGTGCCAGCAGTGAAGGACTGCCCAATCAGCCCCAGCATTTT. The chain carries TRBV2 and TRBJ1-5; D gene unclear. The CDR3 runs 14 residues. Germline CDR1 reads SNHLY; CDR2 reads FYNNEI. V dropped 1 base and J dropped 3 bases, with 7 bases sitting between them.